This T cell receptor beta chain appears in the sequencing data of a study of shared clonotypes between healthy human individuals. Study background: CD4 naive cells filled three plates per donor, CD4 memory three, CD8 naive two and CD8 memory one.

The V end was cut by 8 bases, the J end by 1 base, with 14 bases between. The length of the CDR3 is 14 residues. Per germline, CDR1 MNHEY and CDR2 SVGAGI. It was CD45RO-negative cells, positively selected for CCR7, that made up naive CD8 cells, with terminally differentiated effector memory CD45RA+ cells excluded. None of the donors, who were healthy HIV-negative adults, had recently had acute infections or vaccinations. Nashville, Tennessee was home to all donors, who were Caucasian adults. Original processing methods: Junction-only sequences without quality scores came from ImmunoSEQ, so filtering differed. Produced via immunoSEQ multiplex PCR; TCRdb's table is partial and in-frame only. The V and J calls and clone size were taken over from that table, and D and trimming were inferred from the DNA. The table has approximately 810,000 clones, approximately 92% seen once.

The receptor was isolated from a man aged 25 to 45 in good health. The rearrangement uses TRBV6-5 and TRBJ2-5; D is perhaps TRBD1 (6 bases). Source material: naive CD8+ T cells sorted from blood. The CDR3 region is CASGTQGTQETQYF. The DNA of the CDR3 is TGTGCCAGCGGGACACAGGGTACCCAAGAGACCCAGTACTTC.